This TCR beta chain was profiled in a study of metastatic and nonmetastatic thyroid tumors. About the research overall: Across peripheral blood and tumor or nodule tissue samples taken from malignant and benign thyroid patients, the repertoires were compared with one another.

TCRdb re-called clones via MiXCR from the PCR reads. The sample shows about 27,000 clones, about 15% of them seen only once. This clone was seen ten or more times. The identical CDR3 is also encoded by other nucleotide sequences in the sample. V was shortened by 1 base and J by 1 base, with 10 bases between the two germline ends. The CDR3 sequence is 15 residues long. CDR1 and CDR2 (germline): MNHNS, SASEGT. Patients had received no treatment of any kind before thyroid surgery. The TCR sequence derives from a male donor with papillary thyroid cancer or a benign thyroid nodule (not recorded which). Some clones in this sample may be carry-over from other donors' samples. V usage is TRBV6-1 and J usage is TRBJ1-1; D unresolved. The sample consisted of blood. The CDR3 region is CASSEVLGWNTEAFF. The DNA of the CDR3 is TGTGCCAGCAGTGAAGTGCTGGGTTGGAACACTGAAGCTTTCTTT.